Included here is one TCR beta chain sequence, with context. The CDR3 extends over 15 amino acids. Stated treatment: 15 to 20 received Ad26.COV2.S at low or high dose, single or two shots; about 5 received placebo; per-sample allocation not given. At day 63 after the first vaccine or placebo injection, samples were drawn. Only in-frame clones appear in the TCRdb table, and some are missing; sequencing was by immunoSEQ multiplex PCR. The sample includes 410,000 or so clones, 90% of them seen just once. These data originate in a study of Ad26.COV2.S vaccination and SARS-CoV-2 variants. This TCR was sampled from a person between 18 and 65 years old who received the Ad26.COV2.S COVID-19 vaccine or a placebo. This sample comprised peripheral blood, obtained in a trial of Ad26.COV2.S vaccine versus placebo. The chain combines TRBV21-1 with TRBJ1-6. TRBV21-1 is marked as a pseudogene. This chain's CDR3 is CASSKWRGPWSPLHF. CDR3 sequence (DNA): TGTGCCAGCAGCAAATGGAGAGGGCCATGGTCACCCCTCCACTTT.